The 27 T cell receptor beta chains given below trace back to one sample, sequenced in a study of cytomegalovirus exposure and HLA in healthy donors. With 60 Vbeta and 13 Jbeta primers, the PCR was carried out. Produced via immunoSEQ multiplex PCR; TCRdb's table is partial and in-frame only. Seen here are roughly 190,000 clones, just under 75% observed once, and the top ten hold approximately 5%. Input material: PBMCs. Every receptor here comes from a man younger than 40 in good health and CMV-seropositive.

The chain links TRBV4-2 to TRBJ2-2, with TRBD1 matching 10 bases. Trimming cost V 1 base and J 1 base; bases outside gene matches: 3. In germline, CDR1 is LGHNA, CDR2 YNFKEQ. The CDR3 contains 17 residues. The CDR3 region has the DNA TGTGCCAGCAGCCAAGGATGGGACAGGGGGAACACCGGGGAGCTGTTTTTT. This translates into CASSQGWDRGNTGELFF.

This clone was seen a handful of times. The chain combines TRBV6-1 with TRBJ2-5; 13 bases are shared with TRBD2. The trim removed 5 bases at V and 7 bases at J, leaving 7 bases unmatched. Germline CDR1 is MNHNS and CDR2 is SASEGT. The CDR3 loop spans 15 amino acids. The CDR3 sequence: CASSQLAGGFGTQYF. The CDR3 nucleotides read TGTGCCAGCAGTCAACTAGCGGGAGGGTTCGGGACCCAGTACTTC.

The chain has TRBV28 and TRBJ2-5, with 8 bases fitting TRBD2. J gave up 5 bases and V 9 bases, and 14 bases lay outside the gene matches. This CDR3 contains 15 residues. The V gene's germline CDR1 is MDHEN and CDR2 SYDVKM. CDR3 bases: TGTGCCAGTGGGGGTAGCGGGATTGGGGTCGAGACCCAGTACTTC. It yields the protein CASGGSGIGVETQYF.

V usage is TRBV2 and J usage is TRBJ2-1; 10 bases line up with TRBD2. The CDR3 is 15 residues long. V lost 6 bases to trimming and J lost 1 base; unmatched junction nucleotides: 3. The germline V gene has CDR1 SNHLY and CDR2 FYNNEI. CDR3 DNA sequence: TGTGCCAGCAGCCTAGCGGGGGATTCCTACAATGAGCAGTTCTTC. Protein: CASSLAGDSYNEQFF.

The chain uses TRBV6-5 and TRBJ2-2; D gene ambiguous. The CDR3 totals 15 residues. Trimming cost V 2 bases and J 4 bases, with 11 bases left between them. Germline CDR1 MNHEY, CDR2 SVGAGI. The CDR3 DNA reads as TGTGCCAGCAGTTACGGCGGAAAAATCACCGGGGAGCTGTTTTTT. Amino acids: CASSYGGKITGELFF.

The CDR3 DNA reads as TGTGCCAGCAGCTTCCTACCGGGACAGGGGCAAGATACGCAGTATTTT. This sequence encodes CASSFLPGQGQDTQYF. The chain links TRBV7-2 to TRBJ2-3; 10 bases map to TRBD1. Looked up from germline, CDR1 is SGHTA and CDR2 is FQGNSA. This CDR3 contains 16 residues. Germline trimming cut 3 bases from V and 5 bases from J; bases unmatched to any gene: 8.

V usage is TRBV28 and J usage is TRBJ2-4; D is ambiguous. This CDR3 region has 15 residues. The germline V and J ends were trimmed by 1 base and 0 bases, with 7 bases remaining between them. Germline V gene lookup returns CDR1 MDHEN and CDR2 SYDVKM. Written as DNA, the CDR3 is TGTGCCAGCAGTTTATCAGTTGTAGCCAAAAACATTCAGTACTTC. It encodes CASSLSVVAKNIQYF. Combining the CDR3 with reference TRBV28 and TRBJ2-4 gives the whole variable domain DVKVTQSSRYLVKRTGEKVFLECVQDMDHENMFWYRQDPGLGLRLIYFSYDVKMKEKGDIPEGYSVSREKKERFSLILESASTNQTSMYLCASSLSVVAKNIQYFGAGTRLSVL.

In the case of this clone: Relative to the germline gene, one junction end is altered; a read error may explain this. The chain couples TRBV6-6 to TRBJ2-1, with 13 bases fitting TRBD2. The CDR3 has 15 residues. CDR1 MNHNY and CDR2 SVGAGI come from the germline V gene (reference sequence). The CDR3 sequence: CASSRTSGGANGQFF. The CDR3 region has the DNA TGTGCCAGCAGTCGTACTAGCGGGGGGGCCAATGGGCAGTTCTTC.

The rearrangement uses TRBV28 and TRBJ1-4; D is perhaps TRBD1 (5 bases). Between the trimmed V and J ends, which lost 7 bases and 6 bases, there was a span of 9 bases. From germline, CDR1 is MDHEN and CDR2 SYDVKM. The CDR3 sequence is 12 residues long. The CDR3 spells CASTGGDEKLFF. CDR3 DNA: TGTGCCAGCACCGGGGGGGATGAAAAACTGTTTTTT. Together with reference TRBV28 and TRBJ1-4, the CDR3 gives the full variable domain: DVKVTQSSRYLVKRTGEKVFLECVQDMDHENMFWYRQDPGLGLRLIYFSYDVKMKEKGDIPEGYSVSREKKERFSLILESASTNQTSMYLCASTGGDEKLFFGSGTQLSVL.

This clone was seen only a few times. The CDR3 protein is CASSQVLRLELEAFF. CDR3 nucleotides: TGCGCCAGCAGCCAAGTGCTTCGACTGGAATTAGAAGCTTTCTTT. The chain carries TRBV4-1 and TRBJ1-1, with D hard to call. The CDR3 spans 15 residues. V lost 1 base and J lost 8, with 17 bases in between. Germline CDR1 MGHRA, CDR2 YSYEKL.

This sequence joins TRBV29-1 and TRBJ2-7, with D tentatively TRBD2 (6 bases). Germline values: CDR1 SQVTM, CDR2 ANQGSEA. The ends were cut back, 4 bases at V and 2 bases at J, with 12 bases in the middle. The CDR3 covers 13 residues. DNA of the CDR3: TGCAGCGTTGTTGGGGGGACGGCCTACGAGCAGTACTTC. Its translation is CSVVGGTAYEQYF.

CDR3 coding DNA: TGTGCCAGCAGCAGCCCCGGGACAGTCCAAGAGACCCAGTACTTC. This translates into CASSSPGTVQETQYF. The chain employs TRBV5-5 and TRBJ2-5; 7 bases fit TRBD1. Germline V CDR1 and CDR2: SGHKS, YYEKEE (reference sequence). The V segment lost 4 bases and the J segment 1 base; nucleotides outside the gene matches: 7. The CDR3 covers 15 residues.

The chain joins TRBV5-4 to TRBJ2-6; the match to TRBD1 covers 8 bases. The CDR3 contains 18 residues. CDR1 is SGHNT, CDR2 YYREEE, per germline (reference sequence). With V trimmed by 3 bases and J by 0 bases, 8 bases remained unmatched. CDR3: CASSSWTGLTSGANVLTF. The CDR3 coding sequence is TGTGCCAGCAGCTCATGGACAGGGCTCACCTCTGGGGCCAACGTCCTGACTTTC.

The rearrangement joins TRBV6-6 to TRBJ1-1; D is unclear. Germline lookup yields CDR1 MNHNY and CDR2 SVGAGI (reference sequence). The CDR3 totals 13 residues. The V gene lost 4 bases and the J gene lost 1 base, with 7 bases spanning the gap. The CDR3 DNA reads TGTGCCAGCAGTTTACCAGGGAACACTGAAGCTTTCTTT. Amino acid sequence: CASSLPGNTEAFF.

The rearrangement links TRBV28 to TRBJ2-7; a possible D gene is TRBD1 (6 bases). The CDR3 length is 16 residues. V lost 6 bases and J 3 bases, leaving 21 bases between the germline ends. Per germline, CDR1 MDHEN and CDR2 SYDVKM. The CDR3 DNA follows: TGTGCCAGCAGCTCGTTCGCAGGGGCCTCTTACTACGAGCAGTACTTC. It encodes CASSSFAGASYYEQYF.

J is TRBJ1-1 and V is TRBV6-6; 7 bases are a match to TRBD1. This CDR3 has 16 amino acids. The ends lost 7 bases at V and 4 bases at J; junction bases unmatched: 15. Germline V gene sequence: CDR1 MNHNY, CDR2 SVGAGI (reference sequence). CDR3 amino acids: CASTLGSDRWGTEAFF. The CDR3 bases are TGTGCCAGCACCCTAGGTTCGGACAGGTGGGGCACTGAAGCTTTCTTT.

The J gene is TRBJ2-6, the V gene TRBV9; no reliable D call. Germline assignment: CDR1 SGDLS and CDR2 YYNGEE. The ends were cut back, 1 base at V and 0 bases at J, with 5 bases in the middle. The CDR3 is 15 residues long. The CDR3 sequence: CASSVFSSGANVLTF. The DNA for the CDR3 is TGTGCCAGCAGCGTATTCTCCTCTGGGGCCAACGTCCTGACTTTC.

The V gene is TRBV5-1, the J gene TRBJ1-5; 10 bases match TRBD1. V trimming: 0 bases; J trimming: 5 bases; junction bases outside the gene matches: 5. The germline V gene encodes CDR1 SGHRS and CDR2 YFSETQ. This CDR3 spans 16 amino acids. The CDR3, as DNA: TGCGCCAGCAGCTTGGGGGACAGGGGTTTGGATCAGCCCCAGCATTTT. Translation: CASSLGDRGLDQPQHF. Complete variable domain (other parts from reference TRBV5-1 and TRBJ1-5): KAGVTQTPRYLIKTRGQQVTLSCSPISGHRSVSWYQQTPGQGLQFLFEYFSETQRNKGNFPGRFSGRQFSNSRSEMNVSTLELGDSALYLCASSLGDRGLDQPQHFGDGTRLSIL.

V usage is TRBV7-2 and J usage is TRBJ2-2; D perhaps matches TRBD1 (6 bases). Germline values: CDR1 SGHTA, CDR2 FQGNSA. Between the trimmed V and J ends, which lost 5 bases and 6 bases, there was a span of 10 bases. The length of the CDR3 is 13 residues. CDR3 sequence (DNA): TGTGCCAGCAGCCCCTGGACAGCCGGGGAGCTGTTTTTT. Translated: CASSPWTAGELFF.

The chain has TRBV5-1 and TRBJ2-7; 9 nucleotides align to TRBD1. The germline V gene encodes CDR1 SGHRS and CDR2 YFSETQ. V was clipped by 7 bases and J by 6 bases; unmatched bases: 11. The CDR3 has 14 residues. Written as DNA, the CDR3 is TGCGCCAGCGGCGCCCGGGACAGGGTCTCCGAGCAGTACTTC. It translates to CASGARDRVSEQYF.

The chain employs TRBV18 and TRBJ2-7; a weak D match, TRBD2 (6 bases). The CDR3 length is 15 residues. Germline CDR1 is KGHSH and CDR2 is LQKENI. V lost 5 bases, J lost 1 base, and 15 bases lay in between. The CDR3 region has the DNA TGTGCCAGCTCAGGGACCGGAGGGGTTTCCTACGAGCAGTACTTC. Protein: CASSGTGGVSYEQYF.

V and J are TRBV5-4 and TRBJ1-1; unclear D gene. The CDR3 covers 13 residues. In germline, CDR1 is SGHNT, CDR2 YYREEE (reference sequence). V lost 0 bases, J lost 4 bases, and 7 bases lay in between. This CDR3 reads CASSLVSSTEAFF. The CDR3 coding sequence is TGTGCCAGCAGCTTGGTTAGTAGCACTGAAGCTTTCTTT.

V usage is TRBV27 and J usage is TRBJ2-3; D is ambiguous. This CDR3 is 16 amino acids long. Germline V CDR1 and CDR2: MNHEY, SMNVEV (reference sequence). V was pared by 3 bases and J by 2 bases, with 15 bases between. CDR3 DNA: TGTGCCAGCAGTTTGGCCCCGGGTCCCATCACAGATACGCAGTATTTT. It specifies CASSLAPGPITDTQYF.

This clone was picked up one time. The genes are TRBV7-2 and TRBJ2-3, with a possible D match to TRBD2 (6 bases). V lost 5 bases to trimming and J lost 4 bases, with 25 bases between them. This CDR3 contains 18 residues. Germline CDR1 reads SGHTA; CDR2 reads FQGNSA. CDR3 in DNA: TGTGCCAGCAGCGCGGGAAGGACGGGATTGAGGGACCCAGATACGCAGTATTTT. Amino acid sequence: CASSAGRTGLRDPDTQYF.

The chain has TRBV12-5 and TRBJ1-5; D is unresolved. There are 13 residues in the CDR3. The V end lost 0 bases, the J end lost 6 bases, and 6 bases lay between the germline ends. Germline assignment: CDR1 LGHNT and CDR2 FRNRAP. The CDR3 coding sequence is TGTGCTAGTGGTTTGGTAAGCGTTCAGCCCCAGCATTTT. Encoded protein: CASGLVSVQPQHF.

DNA of the CDR3: TGTGCCAGCAGTGCCCCGGGACAGGGGACCGAGCAGTACTTC. Translation gives CASSAPGQGTEQYF. The chain recombines TRBV25-1 with TRBJ2-7, with 10 bases aligning to TRBD1. The CDR3 extends over 14 amino acids. V was clipped by 4 bases and J by 6 bases; unmatched bases: 6. CDR1 and CDR2 (germline): MGHDK, SYGVNS.

The rearrangement uses TRBV6-1 and TRBJ1-6, with a weak D call TRBD1 (6 bases). The V end lost 4 bases, the J end lost 0 bases, and 13 bases lay between the germline ends. Germline CDR1 is MNHNS and CDR2 is SASEGT. The CDR3 is 17 residues long. The CDR3 protein is CASSGGRGSSYNSPLHF. CDR3 in DNA: TGTGCCAGCAGTGGAGGAAGGGGGAGCTCCTATAATTCACCCCTCCACTTT.